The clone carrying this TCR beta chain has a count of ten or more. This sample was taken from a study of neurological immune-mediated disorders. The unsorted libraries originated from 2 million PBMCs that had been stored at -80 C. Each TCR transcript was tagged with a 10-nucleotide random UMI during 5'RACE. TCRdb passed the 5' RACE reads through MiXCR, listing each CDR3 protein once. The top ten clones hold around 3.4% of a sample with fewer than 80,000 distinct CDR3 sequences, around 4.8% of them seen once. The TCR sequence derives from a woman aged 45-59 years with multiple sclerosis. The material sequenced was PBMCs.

The CDR3 region is CASSQGGQHTGELFF. The CDR3, as DNA: TGCGCCAGCAGCCAAGGTGGTCAGCACACCGGGGAGCTGTTTTTT. The chain joins TRBV4-3 to TRBJ2-2; D unresolved. V gave up 1 base and J gave up 3 bases, with 9 bases separating them. The CDR3 is made up of 15 amino acids. Germline assignment: CDR1 LGHNA and CDR2 YSLEER.